The entry that follows covers one TCR beta chain sequence. Its cognate antigen is unknown. Using immunoSEQ multiplex PCR, the repertoire was profiled, and TCRdb retains in-frame clones only, with some absent. The sample holds 160,000 or so clones, around nine tenths seen once. The ends were cut back, 8 bases at V and 4 bases at J, with 23 bases in the middle. CDR1 is WSHSY and CDR2 is SAAADI in the germline V gene. The CDR3 sequence is 17 residues long. The data stem from a study of cytomegalovirus exposure and HLA in healthy donors. Study observations and caveats: Cytomegalovirus association was assigned to under 200 TCR beta chains. Most TCRs appeared rarely, but some public TCRs recurred in many donors.

These donors were members of the roughly 120-subject validation cohort, a group separate from the approximately 700-subject first cohort. This sequence joins TRBV10-2 and TRBJ2-2, with D unclear. The sequence was collected from a man aged 18 to 29 in good health and CMV-seronegative. Input material: PBMCs. CDR3 region: CASRETIHNLGTGELFF. As DNA, the CDR3 is TGCGCCAGCCGAGAAACTATACACAACCTTGGCACCGGGGAGCTGTTTTTT.